A single sample gave rise to the 21 T cell receptor beta chains below, sequenced in a study of cytomegalovirus exposure and HLA in healthy donors. In the PCR, 60 Vbeta and 13 Jbeta primers were used. The assay was immunoSEQ multiplex PCR, and TCRdb's table has in-frame clones only and misses some. Of some 120,000 clones in the sample, approximately 81% were seen once. The sequenced sample consisted of PBMCs. Receptors were obtained from a man between 18 and 29 years old in good health and CMV-seronegative.

The chain is built from TRBV11-2 and TRBJ2-2, with D unresolved. Between the trimmed V and J ends, which lost 3 bases and 2 bases, there was a span of 4 bases. CDR1 and CDR2 from the germline V gene are SGHAT and FQNNGV. CDR3 length: 13 amino acids. The CDR3 loop reads CASSLTNTGELFF. CDR3 nucleotide sequence: TGTGCCAGCAGCTTGACTAACACCGGGGAGCTGTTTTTT.

The chain couples TRBV5-8 to TRBJ2-2; weak D call: TRBD2 (6 bases). The V end was cut by 5 bases, the J end by 3 bases, with 14 bases between. The length of the CDR3 is 15 residues. Germline lookup yields CDR1 SGHTS and CDR2 YDEGEE. As DNA, the CDR3 is TGTGCCAGCAGAGGAGGGGCCTCTTACACCGGGGAGCTGTTTTTT. The encoded protein is CASRGGASYTGELFF. Filled out from reference TRBV5-8 and TRBJ2-2, the complete variable domain reads EAGVTQSPTHLIKTRGQQATLRCSPISGHTSVYWYQQALGLGLQFLLWYDEGEERNRGNFPPRFSGRQFPNYSSELNVNALELEDSALYLCASRGGASYTGELFFGEGSRLTVL.

This clone was seen a handful of times. The chain couples TRBV27 to TRBJ1-6, with D maybe TRBD1 (5 bases). Trimming took 6 bases from V and 10 from J, leaving 19 bases between them. The CDR3 length is 15 residues. In germline, CDR1 is MNHEY, CDR2 SMNVEV (reference sequence). The CDR3: CASSWAGKRGSPLHF. CDR3 DNA sequence: TGTGCCAGCAGCTGGGCGGGGAAAAGGGGATCACCCCTCCACTTT.

This clone was seen only once. This chain links TRBV5-1 with TRBJ2-3; 9 bases map to TRBD2. The CDR3 length is 17 residues. The V segment lost 4 bases and the J segment 1 base; nucleotides outside the gene matches: 10. Germline assignment: CDR1 SGHRS and CDR2 YFSETQ. The CDR3 nucleotides read TGCGCCAGCAGCCGGGGGGCGGGAGGGCCGGGCACAGATACGCAGTATTTT. It encodes CASSRGAGGPGTDTQYF.

The chain has TRBV4-3 and TRBJ2-1, with D possibly matching TRBD2 (5 bases). Looked up from germline, CDR1 is LGHNA and CDR2 is YSLEER. V lost 3 bases, J lost 8 bases, and 17 bases lay in between. The CDR3 has 15 amino acids. The CDR3 DNA reads as TGCGCCAGCAGCCAGGAGGCGAGTTTTGGGGATGAGCAGTTCTTC. This gives the protein CASSQEASFGDEQFF.

This chain joins TRBV25-1 and TRBJ1-4; 9 bases match TRBD1. The J segment lost 8 bases and the V segment lost 9 bases, leaving 7 bases of the junction unmatched. CDR3 length: 13 residues. Looked up from germline, CDR1 is MGHDK and CDR2 is SYGVNS. CDR3 in amino acids: CASTGTGREKLFF. The CDR3 coding sequence is TGTGCCAGTACTGGGACAGGGAGAGAAAAACTGTTTTTT.

The CDR3 DNA reads TGCGCCAGCAGCCCCCGGCCAGGGGGGCGAAATTCACCCCTCCACTTT. Translation gives CASSPRPGGRNSPLHF. This chain uses TRBV5-1 with TRBJ1-6, with TRBD1 matching over 7 bases. The CDR3 is 16 residues long. V was pared by 4 bases and J by 7 bases, with 11 bases of the junction left unmatched. Germline CDR1 reads SGHRS; CDR2 reads YFSETQ.

This chain uses TRBV10-3 with TRBJ2-7; 8 bases match TRBD2. The CDR3 sequence is 15 residues long. The J segment lost 2 bases and the V segment lost 2 bases, leaving 5 bases of the junction unmatched. The germline gives CDR1 ENHRY, CDR2 SYGVKD. The CDR3 DNA reads as TGTGCCATCAGTGAGGTAGCGGGGAGGGCCTACGAGCAGTACGTC. Its translation: CAISEVAGRAYEQYV.

The chain carries TRBV11-3 and TRBJ2-5, with 14 positions matching TRBD2. CDR1 and CDR2 from the germline V gene are SGHNT and YENEEA. J lost 5 bases, V lost 3 bases, and 5 bases had no gene match. This CDR3 contains 16 residues. This CDR3 reads CASSFGLAGGWETQYF. CDR3 bases: TGTGCCAGCAGCTTCGGACTAGCGGGAGGATGGGAGACCCAGTACTTC.

This clone was recorded only once. The J gene is TRBJ2-1, the V gene TRBV5-4; perhaps TRBD1 as D (6 bases). The CDR3 loop spans 13 amino acids. Germline V gives CDR1 SGHNT, CDR2 YYREEE (reference sequence). Between the trimmed V and J ends, which lost 4 bases and 10 bases, there was a span of 15 bases. This CDR3 reads CASSRDTLGEQFF. CDR3 nucleotides: TGTGCCAGCAGCCGGGACACTTTAGGAGAGCAGTTCTTC.

V and J are TRBV15 and TRBJ1-6, with a weak D call TRBD1 (6 bases). With 5 bases removed from V and 4 bases from J, the gap between germline ends came to 6 bases. This CDR3 has 13 residues. In germline, CDR1 is LNHNV, CDR2 YYDKDF (reference sequence). CDR3 in amino acids: CATSGQYNSPLHF. CDR3 nucleotide sequence: TGTGCCACCAGCGGACAGTATAATTCACCCCTCCACTTT.

The rearrangement uses TRBV5-4 and TRBJ2-3; the D gene is possibly TRBD1 (5 bases). The CDR3 totals 15 residues. Germline V gene data show CDR1 as SGHNT and CDR2 as YYREEE (reference sequence). V was trimmed by 4 bases and J by 0 bases, leaving 12 bases between them. The CDR3 here is CASSTPTGSTDTQYF. CDR3 sequence (DNA): TGTGCCAGCAGCACCCCCACAGGAAGCACAGATACGCAGTATTTT.

The chain employs TRBV4-2 and TRBJ2-1, with 8 bases that match TRBD2. V was clipped by 1 base and J by 4 bases; unmatched bases: 6. The CDR3 loop spans 16 amino acids. Germline lookup yields CDR1 LGHNA and CDR2 YNFKEQ. CDR3 sequence: CASSQALTGGYNEQFF. In DNA, the CDR3 is TGTGCCAGCAGCCAAGCCCTAACGGGAGGGTACAATGAGCAGTTCTTC.

As concerns this clone: One end of the junction fails to match germline, which may point to a read error. V and J are TRBV20-1 and TRBJ2-3; 9 bases are a match to TRBD2. This CDR3 has 11 amino acids. Looked up from germline, CDR1 is DFQATT and CDR2 is SNEGSKA (reference sequence). The DNA for the CDR3 is TGCAGTGCTAGAGTCGGTATAGCGGGAGTGTTT. Translating gives CSARVGIAGVF.

This clone was recorded only once. The genes are TRBV9 and TRBJ1-4; TRBD1 matches at 7 bases. The CDR3 is made up of 15 amino acids. After removal of 3 bases from V and 8 bases from J, the junction contained 10 bases not matched to a gene. Germline-derived CDR1 and CDR2 are SGDLS and YYNGEE. CDR3 protein: CASSGQGKLGEKLFF. The CDR3 DNA is TGTGCCAGCAGCGGACAGGGAAAACTGGGGGAAAAACTGTTTTTT. Using reference TRBV9 and TRBJ1-4 for the parts outside the CDR3, the full variable domain is DSGVTQTPKHLITATGQRVTLRCSPRSGDLSVYWYQQSLDQGLQFLIQYYNGEERAKGNILERFSAQQFPDLHSELNLSSLELGDSALYFCASSGQGKLGEKLFFGSGTQLSVL.

The rearrangement uses TRBV6-1 and TRBJ2-5; 8 bases agree with TRBD2. CDR3 length equals 14 residues. The germline CDR1 and CDR2 sequences are MNHNS and SASEGT. J was trimmed by 5 bases and V by 4 bases; bases with no gene match: 6. The CDR3 nucleotides read TGTGCCAGCAGTGCTCCCGGGACTAGGGAGACCCAGTACTTC. It yields the protein CASSAPGTRETQYF.

The genes are TRBV7-3 and TRBJ1-1; D is unresolved. The CDR3 totals 13 residues. Germline V gives CDR1 SGHTA, CDR2 FQGTGA. The V gene lost 0 bases and the J gene lost 7 bases, with 9 bases spanning the gap. Written as DNA, the CDR3 is TGTGCCAGCAGCTTAACCCCCCTAAGTGAAGCTTTCTTT. Amino acid sequence: CASSLTPLSEAFF.

The genes are TRBV5-1 and TRBJ2-7; TRBD2 matches 9 bases. This CDR3 region has 17 residues. Germline V gene lookup returns CDR1 SGHRS and CDR2 YFSETQ. V lost 8 bases and J lost 10; bases outside the gene matches: 25. CDR3 in DNA: TGCGCCAGGGCAGGCGGCCAGCGGGAGGCCTCCACGGGGGAACAGTACGTC. Translation gives CARAGGQREASTGEQYV.

This clone appeared a few times. V is TRBV12-5 and J is TRBJ2-3; 10 nucleotides line up with TRBD2. This CDR3 contains 17 residues. Germline V gives CDR1 LGHNT, CDR2 FRNRAP. V gave up 5 bases and J gave up 2 bases; unmatched junction bases: 10. The CDR3 region is CASGSGRAQGNTDTQYF. The CDR3, as DNA: TGTGCTAGTGGTAGCGGGAGGGCCCAAGGCAACACAGATACGCAGTATTTT.

The chain uses TRBV30 and TRBJ2-7, with 8 bases matching TRBD2. Germline V gives CDR1 GTSNPN, CDR2 SVGIG (reference sequence). V shed 2 bases, J shed 6 bases, and the junction held 6 bases outside the gene matches. There are 13 residues in the CDR3. CDR3 bases: TGTGCCTGGAGTCCGGGAGGGGAGGTCGAGCAGTACGTC. This sequence encodes CAWSPGGEVEQYV.

The chain combines TRBV6-1 with TRBJ2-3; tentative D call: TRBD2 (6 bases). The V end lost 3 bases, the J end lost 1 base, and 8 bases lay between the germline ends. CDR3 size: 14 residues. The V gene's germline CDR1 is MNHNS and CDR2 SASEGT. The CDR3 here is CASSEAGRTDTQYF. The CDR3 bases are TGTGCCAGCAGTGAGGCGGGACGCACAGATACGCAGTATTTT.